A selection of T cell receptor beta chains follows, all from one sample in a study of cytomegalovirus exposure and HLA in healthy donors. The assay was immunoSEQ multiplex PCR, and TCRdb's table has in-frame clones only and misses some. The table lists about 63,000 clones, 89% of them singletons. Sequencing was carried out using PBMCs. The receptors were gathered from a woman aged 18-30 years in good health and CMV-seronegative. CDR3s include the opening cysteine and the closing phenylalanine or tryptophan. Each record gives: clone size, D gene, V gene, J gene, CDR3 DNA, CDR3 protein. The D gene is left open where the match is weak. Clone size is shown for a subset of rows, as once, few, many or a class of expanded clone.

clone size: .; D gene: .; V gene: TRBV5-1; J gene: TRBJ2-7; CDR3 DNA: TGCGCCAGCAGCTTGGACTCTGGGGGCCAATACGAGCAGTACTTC; CDR3 protein: CASSLDSGGQYEQYF
clone size: .; D gene: TRBD1; V gene: TRBV19; J gene: TRBJ1-4; CDR3 DNA: TGTGCCAGTAAACGAGGACAGGGGAATGAAAAACTGTTTTTT; CDR3 protein: CASKRGQGNEKLFF
clone size: .; D gene: TRBD1; V gene: TRBV9; J gene: TRBJ2-5; CDR3 DNA: TGTGCCAGCAGCTACCTGGGACAGGGCCAAGAGACCCAGTACTTC; CDR3 protein: CASSYLGQGQETQYF
clone size: once; D gene: .; V gene: TRBV7-2; J gene: TRBJ2-3; CDR3 DNA: TGTGCCAGCAGCTCTACCATCCGCGATACGCAGTATTTT; CDR3 protein: CASSSTIRDTQYF
clone size: .; D gene: TRBD1; V gene: TRBV18; J gene: TRBJ1-2; CDR3 DNA: TGTGCCAGCTCACTTGGGACAGGGGATGGCTACACCTTC; CDR3 protein: CASSLGTGDGYTF
clone size: .; D gene: TRBD2; V gene: TRBV7-6; J gene: TRBJ2-3; CDR3 DNA: TGTGCCAGCAGCCAGGGACTAGCGGGAGAAATAGATACGCAGTATTTT; CDR3 protein: CASSQGLAGEIDTQYF
clone size: .; D gene: .; V gene: TRBV2; J gene: TRBJ2-6; CDR3 DNA: TGTGCCAGCAGGCCACGGGGATCCAACTCTGGGGCCAACGTCCTGACTTTC; CDR3 protein: CASRPRGSNSGANVLTF
clone size: .; D gene: TRBD1; V gene: TRBV4-1; J gene: TRBJ1-4; CDR3 DNA: TGCGCCAGCAGCCAAGAGGGGGACAGGGCTAATGAAAAACTGTTTTTT; CDR3 protein: CASSQEGDRANEKLFF
clone size: .; D gene: TRBD2; V gene: TRBV15; J gene: TRBJ2-1; CDR3 DNA: TGTGCCACCAGCAGAGCGCTAGCGGGAGACAATGAGCAGTTCTTC; CDR3 protein: CATSRALAGDNEQFF
clone size: .; D gene: .; V gene: TRBV18; J gene: TRBJ2-2; CDR3 DNA: TGTGCCAGCTCACCACCGCAAAGCAACACCGGGGAGCTGTTTTTT; CDR3 protein: CASSPPQSNTGELFF
clone size: .; D gene: TRBD2; V gene: TRBV5-1; J gene: TRBJ2-1; CDR3 DNA: TGCGCCAGCAGCTTTGAGCGGGGGGTATTCTTC; CDR3 protein: CASSFERGVFF
clone size: .; D gene: .; V gene: TRBV28; J gene: TRBJ1-2; CDR3 DNA: TGTGCCAGCAGTGACGTCGACAAAGGCTACACCTTC; CDR3 protein: CASSDVDKGYTF
clone size: .; D gene: TRBD1; V gene: TRBV10-3; J gene: TRBJ2-7; CDR3 DNA: TGTGCCATCAGTGCTAGAGGACAGGGCGCCTCCTACGAGCAGTACTTC; CDR3 protein: CAISARGQGASYEQYF
clone size: .; D gene: TRBD1; V gene: TRBV30; J gene: TRBJ1-5; CDR3 DNA: TGTGCCTGGAGTACAGGGGACTCTCAGCCCCAGCATTTT; CDR3 protein: CAWSTGDSQPQHF
clone size: .; D gene: .; V gene: TRBV12-5; J gene: TRBJ1-1; CDR3 DNA: TGTGCTAGTGGTTTGGTACAAGGGGGTGATACTGAAGCTTTCTTT; CDR3 protein: CASGLVQGGDTEAFF
clone size: .; D gene: TRBD1; V gene: TRBV29-1; J gene: TRBJ2-5; CDR3 DNA: TGCAGCGCACATCCGACAGGGGGGGAGACCCAGTACTTC; CDR3 protein: CSAHPTGGETQYF
clone size: .; D gene: TRBD1; V gene: TRBV5-4; J gene: TRBJ2-1; CDR3 DNA: TGTGCCAGCAGCTATCAGGGGGCTGAGCAGTTCTTC; CDR3 protein: CASSYQGAEQFF
clone size: .; D gene: .; V gene: TRBV27; J gene: TRBJ1-4; CDR3 DNA: TGTGCCAGCAGGAACCAGGACAGATCCCCAACTAATGAAAAACTGTTTTTT; CDR3 protein: CASRNQDRSPTNEKLFF
clone size: .; D gene: TRBD1; V gene: TRBV27; J gene: TRBJ1-1; CDR3 DNA: TGTGCCAGCAGTTTGAGGGGGCCCACTGAAGCTTTCTTT; CDR3 protein: CASSLRGPTEAFF
clone size: .; D gene: TRBD1; V gene: TRBV14; J gene: TRBJ1-1; CDR3 DNA: TGTGCCAGCAGCCAAGAATGGGGGCAGGGGGACACTGAAGCTTTCTTT; CDR3 protein: CASSQEWGQGDTEAFF
clone size: .; D gene: .; V gene: TRBV5-1; J gene: TRBJ2-5; CDR3 DNA: TGCGCCAGCAGCTTGGCATACTCCAGGGGACCCCAAGAGACCCAGTACTTC; CDR3 protein: CASSLAYSRGPQETQYF
clone size: .; D gene: TRBD1; V gene: TRBV9; J gene: TRBJ1-1; CDR3 DNA: TGTGCCAGCAGGGGGACAGGGGATAGGACTGAAGCTTTCTTT; CDR3 protein: CASRGTGDRTEAFF
clone size: .; D gene: TRBD1; V gene: TRBV5-1; J gene: TRBJ1-1; CDR3 DNA: TGCGCCAGCAGCTTGGGACAGGGGAAGACTGAAGCTTTCTTT; CDR3 protein: CASSLGQGKTEAFF
clone size: .; D gene: .; V gene: TRBV28; J gene: TRBJ1-4; CDR3 DNA: TGTGCCAGCAGTTGGCGGGGGGAAAAACTGTTTTTT; CDR3 protein: CASSWRGEKLFF
clone size: few; D gene: TRBD1; V gene: TRBV19; J gene: TRBJ1-5; CDR3 DNA: TGTGCCAGTACCCGGGACAGGGTTCTCGACCAGCCCCAGCATTTT; CDR3 protein: CASTRDRVLDQPQHF
clone size: .; D gene: TRBD1; V gene: TRBV10-3; J gene: TRBJ2-3; CDR3 DNA: TGTGCCATCAGACAGGGGGTCACAGATACGCAGTATTTT; CDR3 protein: CAIRQGVTDTQYF
clone size: .; D gene: .; V gene: TRBV7-2; J gene: TRBJ1-1; CDR3 DNA: TGTGCCAGCAGCTTAGAAGCGACTGAAGCTTTCTTT; CDR3 protein: CASSLEATEAFF
clone size: .; D gene: .; V gene: TRBV7-8; J gene: TRBJ1-3; CDR3 DNA: TGTGCCAGCAGCTTAGACAGGAGCTCTGGAAACACCATATATTTT; CDR3 protein: CASSLDRSSGNTIYF
clone size: .; D gene: .; V gene: TRBV30; J gene: TRBJ1-1; CDR3 DNA: TGTGCCTGGAGTGTTCCACCTAGAGGAACTTTCTTT; CDR3 protein: CAWSVPPRGTFF
clone size: .; D gene: TRBD2; V gene: TRBV28; J gene: TRBJ2-1; CDR3 DNA: TGTGCCAGCACAGGGACTAGCGGGAAGTCCTACAATGAGCAGTTCTTC; CDR3 protein: CASTGTSGKSYNEQFF
clone size: .; D gene: .; V gene: TRBV6-5; J gene: TRBJ1-2; CDR3 DNA: TGTGCCAGCACCCCCGGACAGAGTAACTATGGCTACACCTTC; CDR3 protein: CASTPGQSNYGYTF
clone size: .; D gene: .; V gene: TRBV5-8; J gene: TRBJ2-4; CDR3 DNA: TGTGCCAGCAGCTTGGGGAGCGTAGCCAAAAACATTCAGTACTTC; CDR3 protein: CASSLGSVAKNIQYF
clone size: .; D gene: TRBD2; V gene: TRBV10-3; J gene: TRBJ2-5; CDR3 DNA: TGTGCCATCGGACTAGCGGGACCTCCTCCGGAGACCCAGTACTTC; CDR3 protein: CAIGLAGPPPETQYF